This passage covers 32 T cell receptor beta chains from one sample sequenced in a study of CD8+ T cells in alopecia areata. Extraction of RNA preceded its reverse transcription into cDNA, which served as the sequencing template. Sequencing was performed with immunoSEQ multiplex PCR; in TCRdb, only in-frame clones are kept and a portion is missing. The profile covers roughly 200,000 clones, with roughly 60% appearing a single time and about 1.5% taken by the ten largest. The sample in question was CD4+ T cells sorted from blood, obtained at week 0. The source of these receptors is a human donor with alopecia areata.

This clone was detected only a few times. The chain's CDR3 is CASSPKGTSYEQYF. CDR3 bases: TGTGCCAGCAGCCCAAAGGGCACCTCCTACGAGCAGTACTTC. The V gene is TRBV7-2, the J gene TRBJ2-7; D uncertain. In germline, CDR1 is SGHTA, CDR2 FQGNSA. This CDR3 region has 14 residues. The V end lost 5 bases, the J end lost 0 bases, and 11 bases lay between the germline ends.

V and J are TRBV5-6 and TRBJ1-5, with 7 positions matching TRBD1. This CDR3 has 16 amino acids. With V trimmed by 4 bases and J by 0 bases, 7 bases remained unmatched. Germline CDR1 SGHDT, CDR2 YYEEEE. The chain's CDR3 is CASSARQGSSNQPQHF. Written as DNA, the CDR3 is TGTGCCAGCAGCGCGAGACAGGGATCTAGCAATCAGCCCCAGCATTTT.

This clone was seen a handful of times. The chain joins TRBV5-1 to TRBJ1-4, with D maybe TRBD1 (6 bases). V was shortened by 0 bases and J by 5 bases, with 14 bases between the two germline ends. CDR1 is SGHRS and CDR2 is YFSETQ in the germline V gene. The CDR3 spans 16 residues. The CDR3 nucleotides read TGCGCCAGCAGCTTGGGAGGCGGGGGCCTGAATGAAAAACTGTTTTTT. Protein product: CASSLGGGGLNEKLFF.

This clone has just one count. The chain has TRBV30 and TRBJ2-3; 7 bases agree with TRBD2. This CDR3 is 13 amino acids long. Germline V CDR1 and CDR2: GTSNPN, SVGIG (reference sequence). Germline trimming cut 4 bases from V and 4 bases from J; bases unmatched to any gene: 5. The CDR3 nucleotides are TGTGCCTGGAACCGGGACTACTCAGATACGCAGTATTTT. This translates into CAWNRDYSDTQYF. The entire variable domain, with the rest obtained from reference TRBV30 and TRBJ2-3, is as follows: SQTIHQWPATLVQPVGSPLSLECTVEGTSNPNLYWYRQAAGRGLQLLFYSVGIGQISSEVPQNLSASRPQDRQFILSSKKLLLSDSGFYLCAWNRDYSDTQYFGPGTRLTVL.

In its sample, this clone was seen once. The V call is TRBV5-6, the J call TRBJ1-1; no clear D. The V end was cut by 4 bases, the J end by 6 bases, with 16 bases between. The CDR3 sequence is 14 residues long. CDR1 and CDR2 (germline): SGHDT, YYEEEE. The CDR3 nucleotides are TGTGCCAGCAGCGGACGTGGACGGGTTCCTGAAGCTTTCTTT. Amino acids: CASSGRGRVPEAFF.

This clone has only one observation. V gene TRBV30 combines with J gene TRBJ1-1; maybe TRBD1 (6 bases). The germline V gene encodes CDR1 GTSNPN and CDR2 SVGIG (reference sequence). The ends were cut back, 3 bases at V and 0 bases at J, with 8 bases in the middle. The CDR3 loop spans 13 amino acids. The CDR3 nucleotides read TGTGCCTGGAGAAGACAGGTGAACACTGAAGCTTTCTTT. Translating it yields CAWRRQVNTEAFF.

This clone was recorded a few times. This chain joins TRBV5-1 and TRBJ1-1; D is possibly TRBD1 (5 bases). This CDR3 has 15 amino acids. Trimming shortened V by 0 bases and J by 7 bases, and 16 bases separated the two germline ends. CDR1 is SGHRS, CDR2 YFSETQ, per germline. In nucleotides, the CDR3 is TGCGCCAGCAGCTTGGAGGGAGTCGGAAGGGGTGAAGCTTTCTTT. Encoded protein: CASSLEGVGRGEAFF. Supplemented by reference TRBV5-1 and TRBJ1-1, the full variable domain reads KAGVTQTPRYLIKTRGQQVTLSCSPISGHRSVSWYQQTPGQGLQFLFEYFSETQRNKGNFPGRFSGRQFSNSRSEMNVSTLELGDSALYLCASSLEGVGRGEAFFGQGTRLTVV.

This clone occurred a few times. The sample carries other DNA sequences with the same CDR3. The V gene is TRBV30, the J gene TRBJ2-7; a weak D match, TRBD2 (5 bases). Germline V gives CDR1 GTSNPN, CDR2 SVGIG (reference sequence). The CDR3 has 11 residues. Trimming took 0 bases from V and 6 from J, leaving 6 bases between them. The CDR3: CAWSVGGEQYF. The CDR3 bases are TGTGCCTGGAGTGTTGGAGGCGAGCAGTACTTC.

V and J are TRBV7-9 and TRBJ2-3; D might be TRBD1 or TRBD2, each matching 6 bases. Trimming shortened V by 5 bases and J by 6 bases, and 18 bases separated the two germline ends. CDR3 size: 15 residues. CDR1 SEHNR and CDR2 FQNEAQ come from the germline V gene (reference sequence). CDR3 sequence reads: CASSPSPAGGDTQYF. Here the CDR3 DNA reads TGTGCCAGCAGCCCCTCTCCCGCCGGGGGCGATACGCAGTATTTT.

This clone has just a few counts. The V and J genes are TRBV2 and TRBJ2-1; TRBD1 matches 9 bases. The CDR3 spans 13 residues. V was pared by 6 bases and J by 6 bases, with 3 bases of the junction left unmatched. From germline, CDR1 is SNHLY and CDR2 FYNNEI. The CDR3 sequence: CASRRQGGNEQFF. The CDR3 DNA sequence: TGTGCCAGCAGAAGACAGGGGGGCAATGAGCAGTTCTTC.

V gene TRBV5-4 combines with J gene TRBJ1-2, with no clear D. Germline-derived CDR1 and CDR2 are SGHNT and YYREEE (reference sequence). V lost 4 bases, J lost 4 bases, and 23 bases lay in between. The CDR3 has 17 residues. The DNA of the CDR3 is TGTGCCAGCAGCCGATCGGGAGGTATGTTGGATGTCTATGGCTACACCTTC. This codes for CASSRSGGMLDVYGYTF.

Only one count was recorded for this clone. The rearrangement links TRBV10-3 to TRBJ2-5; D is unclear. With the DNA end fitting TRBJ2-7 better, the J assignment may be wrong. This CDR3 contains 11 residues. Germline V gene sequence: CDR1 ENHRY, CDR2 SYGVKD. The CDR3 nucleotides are TGTGCCATCAGCCACGAGGTCGAGCAGTACTTC. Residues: CAISHEVEQYF.

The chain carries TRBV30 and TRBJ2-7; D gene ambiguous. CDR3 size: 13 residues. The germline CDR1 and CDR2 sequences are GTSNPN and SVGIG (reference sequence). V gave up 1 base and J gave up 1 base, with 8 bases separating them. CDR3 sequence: CAWSAPESYEQYF. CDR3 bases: TGTGCCTGGAGTGCCCCAGAATCCTACGAGCAGTACTTC.

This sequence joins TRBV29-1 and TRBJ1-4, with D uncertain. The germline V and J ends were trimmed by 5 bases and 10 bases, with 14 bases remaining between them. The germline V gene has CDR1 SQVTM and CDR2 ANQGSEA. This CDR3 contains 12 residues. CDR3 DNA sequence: TGCAGCGTTCAGAAGGGTCCGGGAAAACTGTTTTTT. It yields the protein CSVQKGPGKLFF.

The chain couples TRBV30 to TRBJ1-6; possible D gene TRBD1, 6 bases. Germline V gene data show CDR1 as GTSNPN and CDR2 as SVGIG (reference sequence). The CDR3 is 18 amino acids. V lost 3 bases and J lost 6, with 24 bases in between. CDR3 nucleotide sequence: TGTGCCTGGAGGATGGGGTCTAGGACAGACCTGGTTAATTCACCCCTCCACTTT. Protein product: CAWRMGSRTDLVNSPLHF.

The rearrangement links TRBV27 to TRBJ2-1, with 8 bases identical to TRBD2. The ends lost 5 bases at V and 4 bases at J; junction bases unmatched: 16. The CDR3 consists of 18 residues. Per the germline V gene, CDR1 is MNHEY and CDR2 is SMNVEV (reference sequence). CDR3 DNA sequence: TGTGCCAGCAGTGGGGGCCAGATACGGACTAGCCCGTACAATGAGCAGTTCTTC. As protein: CASSGGQIRTSPYNEQFF.

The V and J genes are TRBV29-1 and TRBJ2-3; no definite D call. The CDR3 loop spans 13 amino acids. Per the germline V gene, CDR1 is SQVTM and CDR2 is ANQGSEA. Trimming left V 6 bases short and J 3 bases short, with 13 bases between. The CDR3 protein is CSVGPLMTDTQYF. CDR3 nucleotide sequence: TGCAGCGTAGGTCCCTTAATGACAGATACGCAGTATTTT.

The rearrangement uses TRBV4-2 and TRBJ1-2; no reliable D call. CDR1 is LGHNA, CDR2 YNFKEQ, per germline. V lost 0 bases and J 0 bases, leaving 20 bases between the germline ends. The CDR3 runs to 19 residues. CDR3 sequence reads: CASSQEWVQSLSSNYGYTF. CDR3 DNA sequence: TGTGCCAGCAGCCAAGAGTGGGTACAGAGCCTATCCTCTAACTATGGCTACACCTTC.

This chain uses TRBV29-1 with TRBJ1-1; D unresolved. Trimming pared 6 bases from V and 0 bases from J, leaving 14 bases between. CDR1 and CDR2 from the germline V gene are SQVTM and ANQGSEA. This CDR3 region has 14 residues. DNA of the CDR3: TGCAGCGTCCCAACGCCTACTGTGAACACTGAAGCTTTCTTT. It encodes CSVPTPTVNTEAFF.

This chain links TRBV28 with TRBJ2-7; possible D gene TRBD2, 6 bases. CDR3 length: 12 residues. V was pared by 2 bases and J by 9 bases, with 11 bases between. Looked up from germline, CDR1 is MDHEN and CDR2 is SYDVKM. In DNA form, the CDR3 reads TGTGCCAGCAGTTTAGTTAGGGAGGCGCAGTACTTC. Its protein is CASSLVREAQYF.

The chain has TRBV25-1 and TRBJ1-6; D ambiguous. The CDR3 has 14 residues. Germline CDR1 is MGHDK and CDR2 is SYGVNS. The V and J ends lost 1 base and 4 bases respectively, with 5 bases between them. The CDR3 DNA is TGTGCCAGCAGTGAATCCCCGTATAATTCACCCCTCCACTTT. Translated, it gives CASSESPYNSPLHF.

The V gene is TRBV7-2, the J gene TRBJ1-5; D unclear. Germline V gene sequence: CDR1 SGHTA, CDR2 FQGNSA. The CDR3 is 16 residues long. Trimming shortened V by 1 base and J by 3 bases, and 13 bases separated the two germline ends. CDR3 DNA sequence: TGTGCCAGCAGCTTAGGGTTTGGCAGGCCCAATCAGCCCCAGCATTTT. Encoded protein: CASSLGFGRPNQPQHF.

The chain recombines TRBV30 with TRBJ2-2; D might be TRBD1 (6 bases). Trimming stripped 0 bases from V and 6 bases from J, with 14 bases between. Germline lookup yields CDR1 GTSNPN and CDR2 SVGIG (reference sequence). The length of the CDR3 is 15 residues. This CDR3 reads CAWSVLDRISGELFF. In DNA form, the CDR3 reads TGTGCCTGGAGTGTACTCGACAGGATCTCCGGGGAGCTGTTTTTT.

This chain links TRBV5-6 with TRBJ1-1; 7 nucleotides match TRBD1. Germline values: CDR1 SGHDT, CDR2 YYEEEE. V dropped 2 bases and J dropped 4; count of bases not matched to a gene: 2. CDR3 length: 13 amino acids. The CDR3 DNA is TGTGCCAGCAGCTTAGGGGGCCTCACTGAAGCTTTCTTT. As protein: CASSLGGLTEAFF.

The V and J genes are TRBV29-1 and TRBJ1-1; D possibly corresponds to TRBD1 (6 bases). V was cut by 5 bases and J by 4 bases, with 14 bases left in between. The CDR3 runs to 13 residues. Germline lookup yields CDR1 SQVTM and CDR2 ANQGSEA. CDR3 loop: CSVLHRAGTEAFF. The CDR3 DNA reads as TGCAGCGTTCTTCACAGGGCGGGCACTGAAGCTTTCTTT.

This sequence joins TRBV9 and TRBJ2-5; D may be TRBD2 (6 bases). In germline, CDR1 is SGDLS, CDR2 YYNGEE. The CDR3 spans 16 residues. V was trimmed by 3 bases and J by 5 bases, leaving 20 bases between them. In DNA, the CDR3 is TGTGCCAGCAGCGGCGGGATCCTAGAGGCCGGTGAGACCCAGTACTTC. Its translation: CASSGGILEAGETQYF.

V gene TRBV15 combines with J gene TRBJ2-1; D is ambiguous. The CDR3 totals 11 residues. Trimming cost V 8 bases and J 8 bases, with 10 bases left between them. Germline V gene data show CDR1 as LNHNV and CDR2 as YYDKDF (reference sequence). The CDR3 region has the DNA TGTGCCACCGCGCTAGGTGATGAGCAGTTCTTC. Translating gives CATALGDEQFF.

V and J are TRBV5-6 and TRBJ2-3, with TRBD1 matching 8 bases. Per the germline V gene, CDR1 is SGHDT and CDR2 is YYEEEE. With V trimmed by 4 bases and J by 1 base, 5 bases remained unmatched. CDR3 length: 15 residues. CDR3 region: CASSHPGQGTDTQYF. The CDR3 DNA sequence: TGTGCCAGCAGCCATCCGGGACAGGGCACAGATACGCAGTATTTT.

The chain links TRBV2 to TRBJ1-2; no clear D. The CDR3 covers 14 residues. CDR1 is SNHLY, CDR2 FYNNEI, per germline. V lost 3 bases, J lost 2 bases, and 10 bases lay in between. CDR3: CASSEDSVNYGYTF. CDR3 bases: TGTGCCAGCAGTGAGGACTCGGTAAACTATGGCTACACCTTC.

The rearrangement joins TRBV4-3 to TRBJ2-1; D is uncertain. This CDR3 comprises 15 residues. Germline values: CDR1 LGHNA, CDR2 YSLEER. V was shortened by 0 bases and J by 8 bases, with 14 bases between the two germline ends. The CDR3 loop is CASSQEARQWDEQFF. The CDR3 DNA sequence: TGCGCCAGCAGCCAAGAGGCCCGACAATGGGATGAGCAGTTCTTC.

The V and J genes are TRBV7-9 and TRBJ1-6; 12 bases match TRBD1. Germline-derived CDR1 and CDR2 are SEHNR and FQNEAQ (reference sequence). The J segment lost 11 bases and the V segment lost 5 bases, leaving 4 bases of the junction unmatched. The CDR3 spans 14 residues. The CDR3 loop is CASSMGQGAAPLHF. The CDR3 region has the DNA TGTGCCAGCAGCATGGGACAGGGGGCCGCACCCCTCCACTTT.

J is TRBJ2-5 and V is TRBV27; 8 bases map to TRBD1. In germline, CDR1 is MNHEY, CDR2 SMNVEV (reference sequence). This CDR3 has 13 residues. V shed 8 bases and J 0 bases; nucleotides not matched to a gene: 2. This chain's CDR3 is CASSQGDQETQYF. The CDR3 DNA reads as TGTGCCAGCTCACAGGGGGACCAAGAGACCCAGTACTTC.